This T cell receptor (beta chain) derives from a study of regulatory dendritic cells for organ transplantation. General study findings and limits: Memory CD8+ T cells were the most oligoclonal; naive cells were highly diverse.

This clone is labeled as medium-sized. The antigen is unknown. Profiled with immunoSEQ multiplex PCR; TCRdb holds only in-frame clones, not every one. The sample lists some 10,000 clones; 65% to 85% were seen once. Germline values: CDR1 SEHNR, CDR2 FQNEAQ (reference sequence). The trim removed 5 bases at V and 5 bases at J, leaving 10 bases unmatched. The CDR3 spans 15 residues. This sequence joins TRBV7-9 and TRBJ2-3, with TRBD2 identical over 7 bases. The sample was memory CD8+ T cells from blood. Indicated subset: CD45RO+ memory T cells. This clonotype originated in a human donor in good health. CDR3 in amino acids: CASSPGEGDLDTQYF. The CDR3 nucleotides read TGTGCCAGCAGCCCCGGGGAGGGAGATTTAGATACGCAGTATTTT.